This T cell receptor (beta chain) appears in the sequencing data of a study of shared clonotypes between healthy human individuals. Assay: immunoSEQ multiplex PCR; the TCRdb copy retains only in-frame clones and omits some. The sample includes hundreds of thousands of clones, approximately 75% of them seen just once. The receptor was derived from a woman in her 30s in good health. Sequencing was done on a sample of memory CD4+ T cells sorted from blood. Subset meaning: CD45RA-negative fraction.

The CDR3 reads CATSRGFEEPQHF. CDR3 DNA: TGTGCCACCAGCAGGGGGTTCGAGGAGCCCCAGCATTTT. The chain combines TRBV15 with TRBJ1-5; D is ambiguous. Germline-derived CDR1 and CDR2 are LNHNV and YYDKDF (reference sequence). CDR3 length: 13 amino acids. V was pared by 3 bases and J by 8 bases, with 11 bases between. The full variable domain, completed using reference TRBV15 and TRBJ1-5, is DAMVIQNPRYQVTQFGKPVTLSCSQTLNHNVMYWYQQKSSQAPKLLFHYYDKDFNNEADTPDNFQSRRPNTSFCFLDIRSPGLGDTAMYLCATSRGFEEPQHFGDGTRLSIL.